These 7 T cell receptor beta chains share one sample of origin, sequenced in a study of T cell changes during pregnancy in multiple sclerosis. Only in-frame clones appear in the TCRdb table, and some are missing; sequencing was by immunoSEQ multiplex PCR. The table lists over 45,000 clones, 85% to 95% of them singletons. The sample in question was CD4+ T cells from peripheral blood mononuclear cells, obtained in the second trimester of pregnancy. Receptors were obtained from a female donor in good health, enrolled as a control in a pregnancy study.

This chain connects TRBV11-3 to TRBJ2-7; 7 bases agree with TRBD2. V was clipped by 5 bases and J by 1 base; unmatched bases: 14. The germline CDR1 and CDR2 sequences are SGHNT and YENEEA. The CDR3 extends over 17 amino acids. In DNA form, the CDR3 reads TGTGCCAGCAGCGCGGAAGGTCGCTGGGGGGGGTCCTACGAGCAGTACTTC. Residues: CASSAEGRWGGSYEQYF.

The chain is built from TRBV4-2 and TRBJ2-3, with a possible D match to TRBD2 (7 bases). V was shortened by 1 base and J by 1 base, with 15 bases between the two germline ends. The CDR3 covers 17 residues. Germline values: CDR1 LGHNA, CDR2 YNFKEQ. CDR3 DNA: TGTGCCAGCAGCCAAGTGGGGGGGCTAGCGGGCACAGATACGCAGTATTTT. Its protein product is CASSQVGGLAGTDTQYF.

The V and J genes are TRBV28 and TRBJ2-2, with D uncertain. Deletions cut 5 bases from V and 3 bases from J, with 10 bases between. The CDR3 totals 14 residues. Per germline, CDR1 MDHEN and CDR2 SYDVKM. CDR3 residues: CASSLLSHTGELFF. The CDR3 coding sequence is TGTGCCAGCAGTCTACTAAGTCACACCGGGGAGCTGTTTTTT.

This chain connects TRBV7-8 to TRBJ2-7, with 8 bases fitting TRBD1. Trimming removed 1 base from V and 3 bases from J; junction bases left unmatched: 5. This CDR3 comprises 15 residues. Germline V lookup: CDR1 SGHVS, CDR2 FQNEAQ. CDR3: CASSLGTGRYYEQYF. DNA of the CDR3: TGTGCCAGCAGCTTAGGGACAGGGAGGTACTACGAGCAGTACTTC.

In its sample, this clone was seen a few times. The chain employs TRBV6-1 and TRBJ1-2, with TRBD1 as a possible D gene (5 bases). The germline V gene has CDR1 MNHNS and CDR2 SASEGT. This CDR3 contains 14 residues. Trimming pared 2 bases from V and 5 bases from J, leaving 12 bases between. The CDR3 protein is CASSELGGRYGYTF. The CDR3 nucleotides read TGTGCCAGCAGTGAATTGGGGGGGAGATATGGCTACACCTTC.

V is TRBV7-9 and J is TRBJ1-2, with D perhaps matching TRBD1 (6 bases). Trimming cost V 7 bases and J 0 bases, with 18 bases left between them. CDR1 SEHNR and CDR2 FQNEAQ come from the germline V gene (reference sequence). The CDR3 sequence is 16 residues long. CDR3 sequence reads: CASTQPTWDTNYGYTF. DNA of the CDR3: TGTGCCAGCACCCAACCCACCTGGGACACTAACTATGGCTACACCTTC.

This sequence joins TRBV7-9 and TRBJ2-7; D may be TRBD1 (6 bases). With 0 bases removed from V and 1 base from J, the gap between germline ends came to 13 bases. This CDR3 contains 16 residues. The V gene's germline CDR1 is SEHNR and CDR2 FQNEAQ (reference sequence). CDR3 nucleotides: TGTGCCAGCAGCTTAGCTCCTCCAGGGGCGTCCTACGAGCAGTACTTC. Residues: CASSLAPPGASYEQYF.